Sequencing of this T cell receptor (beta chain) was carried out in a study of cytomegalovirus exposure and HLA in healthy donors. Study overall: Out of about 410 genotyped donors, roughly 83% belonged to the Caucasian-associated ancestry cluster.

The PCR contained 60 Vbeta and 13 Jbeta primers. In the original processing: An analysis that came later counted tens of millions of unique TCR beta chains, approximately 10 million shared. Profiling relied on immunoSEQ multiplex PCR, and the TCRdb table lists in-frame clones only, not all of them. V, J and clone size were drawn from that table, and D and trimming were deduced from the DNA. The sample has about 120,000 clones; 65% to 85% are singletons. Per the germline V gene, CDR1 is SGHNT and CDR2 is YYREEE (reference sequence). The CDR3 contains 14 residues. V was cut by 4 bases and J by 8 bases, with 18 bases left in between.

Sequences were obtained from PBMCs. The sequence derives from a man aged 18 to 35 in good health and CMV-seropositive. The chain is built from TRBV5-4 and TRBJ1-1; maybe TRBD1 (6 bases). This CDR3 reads CASSDYGVTGEAFF. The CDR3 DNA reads TGTGCCAGCAGCGACTATGGGGTGACAGGCGAAGCTTTCTTT.